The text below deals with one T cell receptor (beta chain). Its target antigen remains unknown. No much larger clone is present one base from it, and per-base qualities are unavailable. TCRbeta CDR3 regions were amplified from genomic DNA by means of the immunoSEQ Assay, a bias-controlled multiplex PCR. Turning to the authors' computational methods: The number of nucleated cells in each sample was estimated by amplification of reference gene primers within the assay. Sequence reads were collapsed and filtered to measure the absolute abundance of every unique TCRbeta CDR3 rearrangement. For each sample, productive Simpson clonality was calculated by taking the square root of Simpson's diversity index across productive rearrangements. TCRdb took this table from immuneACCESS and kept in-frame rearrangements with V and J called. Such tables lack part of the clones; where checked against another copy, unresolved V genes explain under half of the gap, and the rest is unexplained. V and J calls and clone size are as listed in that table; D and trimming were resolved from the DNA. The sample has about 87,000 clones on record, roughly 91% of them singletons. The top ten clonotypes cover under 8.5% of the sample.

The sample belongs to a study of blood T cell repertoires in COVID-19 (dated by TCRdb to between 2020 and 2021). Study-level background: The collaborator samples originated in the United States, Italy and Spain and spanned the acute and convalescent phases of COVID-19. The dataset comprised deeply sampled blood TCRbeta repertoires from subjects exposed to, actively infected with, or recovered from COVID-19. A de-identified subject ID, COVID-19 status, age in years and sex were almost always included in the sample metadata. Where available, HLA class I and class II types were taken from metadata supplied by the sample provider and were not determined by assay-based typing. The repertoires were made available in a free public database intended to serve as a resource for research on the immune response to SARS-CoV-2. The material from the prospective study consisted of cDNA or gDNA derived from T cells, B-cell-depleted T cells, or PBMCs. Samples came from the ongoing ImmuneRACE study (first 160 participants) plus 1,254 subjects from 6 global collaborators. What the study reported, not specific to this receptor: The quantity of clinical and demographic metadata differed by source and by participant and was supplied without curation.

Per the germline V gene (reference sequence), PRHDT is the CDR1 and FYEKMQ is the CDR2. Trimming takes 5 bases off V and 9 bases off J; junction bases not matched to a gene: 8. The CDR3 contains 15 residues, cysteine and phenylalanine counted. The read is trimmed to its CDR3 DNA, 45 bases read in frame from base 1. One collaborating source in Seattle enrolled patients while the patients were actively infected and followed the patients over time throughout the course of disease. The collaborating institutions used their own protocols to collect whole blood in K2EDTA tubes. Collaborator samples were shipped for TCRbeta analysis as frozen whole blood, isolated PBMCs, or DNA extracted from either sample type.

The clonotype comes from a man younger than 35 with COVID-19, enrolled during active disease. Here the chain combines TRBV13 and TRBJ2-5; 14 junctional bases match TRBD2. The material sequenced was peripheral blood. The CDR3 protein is CASSKGLAGEVSQYF. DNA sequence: TGTGCCAGCAGCAAGGGACTAGCGGGAGAGGTGTCCCAGTACTTC.